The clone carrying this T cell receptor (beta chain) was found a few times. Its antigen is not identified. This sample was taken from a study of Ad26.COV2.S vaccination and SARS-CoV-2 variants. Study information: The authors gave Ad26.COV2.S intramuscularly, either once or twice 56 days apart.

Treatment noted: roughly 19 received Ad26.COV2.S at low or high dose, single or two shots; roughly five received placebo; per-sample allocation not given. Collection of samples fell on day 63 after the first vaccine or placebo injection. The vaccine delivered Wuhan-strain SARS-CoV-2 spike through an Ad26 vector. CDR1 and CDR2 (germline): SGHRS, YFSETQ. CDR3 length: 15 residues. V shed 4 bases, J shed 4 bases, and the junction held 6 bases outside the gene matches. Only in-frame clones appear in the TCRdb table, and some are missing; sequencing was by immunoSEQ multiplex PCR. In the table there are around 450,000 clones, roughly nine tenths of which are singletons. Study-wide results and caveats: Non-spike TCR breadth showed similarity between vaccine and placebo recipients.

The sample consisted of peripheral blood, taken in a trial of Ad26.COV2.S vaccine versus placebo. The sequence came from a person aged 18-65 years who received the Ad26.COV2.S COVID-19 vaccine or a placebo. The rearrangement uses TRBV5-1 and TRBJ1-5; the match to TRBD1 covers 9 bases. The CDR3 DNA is TGCGCCAGCAGCGTGGGGACAGGGATTAATCAGCCCCAGCATTTT. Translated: CASSVGTGINQPQHF.